This T cell receptor (beta chain) was observed in a study of regulatory T cells in long-lasting Graves disease. To make TCR beta libraries, researchers used iRepertoire HTBI primers and Arm-PCR of CDR3 regions. TCRdb ran MiXCR on the multiplex PCR reads and lists one entry per CDR3 protein. The sample includes over 400,000 distinct CDR3 sequences, 11% to 15% of them seen just once. This clonotype was detected ten times or more. Germline V lookup: CDR1 SNHLY, CDR2 FYNNEI. The V gene lost 7 bases and the J gene lost 1 base, with 13 bases spanning the gap. The CDR3 spans 14 residues. Stated time point: newly diagnosed GD, antithyroid drugs for less than 3 months. Researchers made the TCR library from RNA that was extracted from PBMCs. Another study also made use of these data, one on T cells in Graves' hyperthyroidism and ophthalmopathy. That source reports: A first-round RT-PCR of the TCR CDR3 used the HTBI primer set.

The TCR was taken from a woman aged 45-65 years with Graves disease. The gene calls are TRBV2 and TRBJ1-1, with D perhaps TRBD1 (6 bases). The source was peripheral blood mononuclear cells (PBMCs), collected at new diagnosis, from a patient treated with antithyroid drugs. CDR3 amino acids: CASTQGTPNTEAFF. The CDR3 bases are TGTGCCAGCACCCAAGGGACACCGAACACTGAAGCTTTCTTT.